These T cell receptor beta chains were read from a single sample in a study of cytomegalovirus exposure and HLA in healthy donors. Produced via immunoSEQ multiplex PCR; TCRdb's table is partial and in-frame only. The repertoire holds 200,000 to 250,000 clones, about 83% seen once, with 1% to 1.5% in the top ten. The sample was PBMCs. Every receptor here comes from a human donor in good health. The CDR3 runs from the conserved cysteine through the conserved F or W. Fields, in order: clone size, CDR3 length, D gene, J gene, V gene, CDR3 DNA, CDR3 protein. D genes are given only for firm matches. Clone size is shown for a subset of rows, as once, few, many or a class of expanded clone.

clone size: .
CDR3 length: 14
D gene: .
J gene: TRBJ1-5
V gene: TRBV18
CDR3 DNA: TGTGCCAGCTCCGAGGACGGAGGCTATCAGCCCCAGCATTTT
CDR3 protein: CASSEDGGYQPQHF

clone size: .
CDR3 length: 17
D gene: TRBD2
J gene: TRBJ2-3
V gene: TRBV5-1
CDR3 DNA: TGCGCCAGCAGCTTGGCCTACGTGGGAGGGGGCACAGATACGCAGTATTTT
CDR3 protein: CASSLAYVGGGTDTQYF

clone size: .
CDR3 length: 13
D gene: .
J gene: TRBJ2-1
V gene: TRBV15
CDR3 DNA: TGTGCCACCAGCAGAGATCAGGAGGGAGAGCAGTTCTTC
CDR3 protein: CATSRDQEGEQFF

clone size: .
CDR3 length: 15
D gene: TRBD2
J gene: TRBJ2-7
V gene: TRBV12-5
CDR3 DNA: TGTGCTAGTGGTTTGGCGGGGGGGGGATCCTACGAGCAGTACTTC
CDR3 protein: CASGLAGGGSYEQYF

clone size: .
CDR3 length: 14
D gene: TRBD1
J gene: TRBJ2-7
V gene: TRBV6-1
CDR3 DNA: TGTGCCAGCAGTTTTCCCGACAGGGGGGGAGAGCAGTACTTC
CDR3 protein: CASSFPDRGGEQYF

clone size: .
CDR3 length: 15
D gene: .
J gene: TRBJ1-4
V gene: TRBV29-1
CDR3 DNA: TGCAGCGTTGAAGATGAGGGGGGGTCTCAAGAAGAACTGTTTTTT
CDR3 protein: CSVEDEGGSQEELFF

clone size: .
CDR3 length: 15
D gene: .
J gene: TRBJ2-1
V gene: TRBV27
CDR3 DNA: TGTGCCAGCAGCCCTGACAGGAGGTCCTACAATGAGCAGTTCTTC
CDR3 protein: CASSPDRRSYNEQFF

clone size: .
CDR3 length: 15
D gene: .
J gene: TRBJ1-5
V gene: TRBV27
CDR3 DNA: TGTGCCAGCAGTTCAGGGGCGCGGGGGTATCAGCCCCAGCATTTT
CDR3 protein: CASSSGARGYQPQHF

clone size: .
CDR3 length: 14
D gene: TRBD2
J gene: TRBJ2-7
V gene: TRBV10-2
CDR3 DNA: TGCGCCAGCACTAGACTAGCGGGTAACTACGAGCAGTACTTC
CDR3 protein: CASTRLAGNYEQYF

clone size: once
CDR3 length: 15
D gene: TRBD1
J gene: TRBJ1-2
V gene: TRBV5-6
CDR3 DNA: TGTGCCAGCAGCTTGTTGACAGGGGGCCGGTATGGCTACCCCTTC
CDR3 protein: CASSLLTGGRYGYPF

clone size: .
CDR3 length: 13
D gene: .
J gene: TRBJ2-7
V gene: TRBV10-3
CDR3 DNA: TGTGCCATAGGGCCAGGGTCCGCCCGGGAGCAGTACTTC
CDR3 protein: CAIGPGSAREQYF

clone size: once
CDR3 length: 15
D gene: TRBD1
J gene: TRBJ2-1
V gene: TRBV5-1
CDR3 DNA: TGCGCCAGCAGTCCCGGGACAGGGGTATACAATGAGCAGTTCTTC
CDR3 protein: CASSPGTGVYNEQFF

clone size: few
CDR3 length: 14
D gene: TRBD1
J gene: TRBJ2-3
V gene: TRBV18
CDR3 DNA: TGTGCCAGCTCACCGGGGACAGGGGGAGATACGCAGTATTTT
CDR3 protein: CASSPGTGGDTQYF

clone size: once
CDR3 length: 15
D gene: TRBD1
J gene: TRBJ1-4
V gene: TRBV6-5
CDR3 DNA: TGTGCCAGCAGTCAACCCGGGACAGGGGGTGAAAAACTGTTTTTT
CDR3 protein: CASSQPGTGGEKLFF

clone size: .
CDR3 length: 14
D gene: TRBD2
J gene: TRBJ2-7
V gene: TRBV5-5
CDR3 DNA: TGTGCCAGCAGCTTGGTGGGACTACAATACGAGCAGTACTTC
CDR3 protein: CASSLVGLQYEQYF

clone size: once
CDR3 length: 15
D gene: .
J gene: TRBJ1-1
V gene: TRBV5-5
CDR3 DNA: TGTGCCAGCAGGCTCGCCCCAGGGGCCCGGTCTGAAGCTTTCTTT
CDR3 protein: CASRLAPGARSEAFF

clone size: few
CDR3 length: 15
D gene: TRBD2
J gene: TRBJ2-1
V gene: TRBV9
CDR3 DNA: TGTGCCAGCAGCGTAGGCGCTAGCGGCTACAATGAGCAGTTCTTC
CDR3 protein: CASSVGASGYNEQFF

clone size: .
CDR3 length: 15
D gene: .
J gene: TRBJ2-7
V gene: TRBV7-9
CDR3 DNA: TGTTCCAGCAGCTATTTGGAAGGGGCCTCCTACGAGCAGTACTTC
CDR3 protein: CSSSYLEGASYEQYF

clone size: .
CDR3 length: 18
D gene: TRBD2
J gene: TRBJ2-1
V gene: TRBV5-1
CDR3 DNA: TGCGCCAGCAGCTTGATTCCGGGACTAGCGGGAGTCTACAATGAGCAGTTCTTC
CDR3 protein: CASSLIPGLAGVYNEQFF

clone size: .
CDR3 length: 14
D gene: .
J gene: TRBJ1-2
V gene: TRBV27
CDR3 DNA: TGTGCCACGGCAGCGACAGCCCATAACTATGGCTACACCTTC
CDR3 protein: CATAATAHNYGYTF

clone size: .
CDR3 length: 14
D gene: .
J gene: TRBJ1-2
V gene: TRBV19
CDR3 DNA: TGTGCCAGTAGTATAGACCCGGGTTCGGGTGGCTACACCTTC
CDR3 protein: CASSIDPGSGGYTF

clone size: .
CDR3 length: 13
D gene: .
J gene: TRBJ1-3
V gene: TRBV18
CDR3 DNA: TGTGCCAGCTCACCACCTGCGGGAAACACCATATATTTT
CDR3 protein: CASSPPAGNTIYF

clone size: .
CDR3 length: 14
D gene: TRBD1
J gene: TRBJ2-7
V gene: TRBV2
CDR3 DNA: TGTGCCAGCAGTGCCGGGACAGGCCCCTACGAGCAGTACTTC
CDR3 protein: CASSAGTGPYEQYF

clone size: .
CDR3 length: 15
D gene: .
J gene: TRBJ1-1
V gene: TRBV19
CDR3 DNA: TGTGCCAGTAGTATATCTTCACAGGGCGGTACTGAAGCTTTCTTT
CDR3 protein: CASSISSQGGTEAFF

clone size: .
CDR3 length: 15
D gene: TRBD1
J gene: TRBJ1-1
V gene: TRBV7-2
CDR3 DNA: TGTGCCAGCAGCCTTAGGGACAGGGACCTCACTGAAGCTTTCTTT
CDR3 protein: CASSLRDRDLTEAFF

clone size: .
CDR3 length: 13
D gene: TRBD2
J gene: TRBJ2-1
V gene: TRBV4-3
CDR3 DNA: TGCGCCAGCAGCCAGATCCGGACTAGTTTGCCGTTCTTC
CDR3 protein: CASSQIRTSLPFF

clone size: few
CDR3 length: 12
D gene: .
J gene: TRBJ2-5
V gene: TRBV5-5
CDR3 DNA: TGTGCCAGCAGCTTGTCCCAGGAGACCCAGTACTTC
CDR3 protein: CASSLSQETQYF

clone size: .
CDR3 length: 17
D gene: TRBD2
J gene: TRBJ2-7
V gene: TRBV4-2
CDR3 DNA: TGTGCCAGCAGCGGTCCGGGACTAGCGGGCCAGGCCTACGAGCAGTACTTC
CDR3 protein: CASSGPGLAGQAYEQYF

clone size: .
CDR3 length: 16
D gene: TRBD2
J gene: TRBJ2-5
V gene: TRBV5-1
CDR3 DNA: TGCGCCAGCAGCGATCCTCGGACTAGCAGCCAAGAGACCCAGTACTTC
CDR3 protein: CASSDPRTSSQETQYF

clone size: .
CDR3 length: 16
D gene: .
J gene: TRBJ1-1
V gene: TRBV7-9
CDR3 DNA: TGTTCCAGCAGCTTAACTCCCAGGTCCGGGATCACTGAAGCTTTCTTT
CDR3 protein: CSSSLTPRSGITEAFF

clone size: .
CDR3 length: 16
D gene: .
J gene: TRBJ2-1
V gene: TRBV28
CDR3 DNA: TGTGCCAGCAGTCCCCCGAGCAGTACCCTCGGGAATGAGCAGTTCTTC
CDR3 protein: CASSPPSSTLGNEQFF

clone size: .
CDR3 length: 13
D gene: .
J gene: TRBJ1-6
V gene: TRBV5-4
CDR3 DNA: TGTGCCGGACGTGCAGGGGTGAATTCACCCCTCCACTTT
CDR3 protein: CAGRAGVNSPLHF

clone size: once
CDR3 length: 16
D gene: TRBD1
J gene: TRBJ1-2
V gene: TRBV7-9
CDR3 DNA: TGTTCCAGCAGCTCTCAATCAGGTTACAGGGGCGGCGGCTACACCTTC
CDR3 protein: CSSSSQSGYRGGGYTF

clone size: .
CDR3 length: 14
D gene: TRBD1
J gene: TRBJ1-5
V gene: TRBV19
CDR3 DNA: TGTGCCAGTAGGGACAGGGGGCGTGACCAGCCCCAGCATTTT
CDR3 protein: CASRDRGRDQPQHF

clone size: few
CDR3 length: 15
D gene: TRBD1
J gene: TRBJ1-1
V gene: TRBV2
CDR3 DNA: TGTGCCAGCAGTGGACAGGGGGGATCGAACACTGAAGCTTTCTTT
CDR3 protein: CASSGQGGSNTEAFF

clone size: .
CDR3 length: 15
D gene: TRBD1
J gene: TRBJ2-7
V gene: TRBV7-8
CDR3 DNA: TGTGCCAGCAGCTTAAGCACAGGGGGGTGGTACGAGCAGTACTTC
CDR3 protein: CASSLSTGGWYEQYF

clone size: .
CDR3 length: 16
D gene: TRBD2
J gene: TRBJ2-5
V gene: TRBV7-6
CDR3 DNA: TGTGCCAGCAGCCCTGTGGGTAGCGGGGTCCAAGAGACCCAGTACTTC
CDR3 protein: CASSPVGSGVQETQYF

clone size: once
CDR3 length: 17
D gene: TRBD2
J gene: TRBJ2-2
V gene: TRBV7-9
CDR3 DNA: TGTTCCAGCAGCCGAGCCCGGACTAGCGGGACTGGCGGGGAGCTGTTTTTT
CDR3 protein: CSSSRARTSGTGGELFF

clone size: .
CDR3 length: 16
D gene: .
J gene: TRBJ2-2
V gene: TRBV4-2
CDR3 DNA: TGTGCCAGCAGCCAAGATGGTGGGAGGAACACCGGGGAGCTGTTTTTT
CDR3 protein: CASSQDGGRNTGELFF

clone size: .
CDR3 length: 17
D gene: TRBD1
J gene: TRBJ2-2
V gene: TRBV7-9
CDR3 DNA: TGTGCCAGCAGCCCCCCCCGAGGGGGCGCGGGCACCGGGGAGCTGTTTTTT
CDR3 protein: CASSPPRGGAGTGELFF

clone size: .
CDR3 length: 23
D gene: .
J gene: TRBJ2-7
V gene: TRBV21-1
CDR3 DNA: TGTGCCAGCAGCAACCGGGACAGGGGTCTCTGGAAGGGCGGGAGGGCCTCCGTCCACGAGCAGTACTTC
CDR3 protein: CASSNRDRGLWKGGRASVHEQYF

clone size: once
CDR3 length: 17
D gene: .
J gene: TRBJ2-7
V gene: TRBV4-1
CDR3 DNA: TGCGCCAGCAGCCAAGATCGGGGGAGGACATTCTCCTACGAGCAGTACTTC
CDR3 protein: CASSQDRGRTFSYEQYF

clone size: .
CDR3 length: 15
D gene: .
J gene: TRBJ2-3
V gene: TRBV10-1
CDR3 DNA: TGCGCCAGCAGTGAGGGCAGGGGTGTCACAGATACGCAGTATTTT
CDR3 protein: CASSEGRGVTDTQYF

clone size: .
CDR3 length: 16
D gene: .
J gene: TRBJ1-2
V gene: TRBV30
CDR3 DNA: TGTGCCTGGAGTATAGGCGCGGAGCAAAAAGAAGCCGGCTACACCTTC
CDR3 protein: CAWSIGAEQKEAGYTF

clone size: .
CDR3 length: 14
D gene: TRBD2
J gene: TRBJ2-1
V gene: TRBV19
CDR3 DNA: TGTGCCAGTAATCCGGGACTAGAGCTCAATGAGCAGTTCTTC
CDR3 protein: CASNPGLELNEQFF

clone size: .
CDR3 length: 14
D gene: TRBD1
J gene: TRBJ1-2
V gene: TRBV28
CDR3 DNA: TGTGCCAGCAGTTCCGGCCAGGGGGCGACTGGCTACACCTTC
CDR3 protein: CASSSGQGATGYTF

clone size: few
CDR3 length: 15
D gene: .
J gene: TRBJ2-1
V gene: TRBV18
CDR3 DNA: TGTGCCAGTACACCCCGGGCCTCAGAGGGCAATGAGCAGTTCTTC
CDR3 protein: CASTPRASEGNEQFF

clone size: .
CDR3 length: 16
D gene: TRBD2
J gene: TRBJ2-3
V gene: TRBV11-2
CDR3 DNA: TGTGCCAGCACCACTCTAGCGGGAGGCAACACAGATACGCAGTATTTT
CDR3 protein: CASTTLAGGNTDTQYF

clone size: .
CDR3 length: 13
D gene: .
J gene: TRBJ2-7
V gene: TRBV29-1
CDR3 DNA: TGCAGCGTCCGGGCGACAGTGAACTACGAGCAGTACTTC
CDR3 protein: CSVRATVNYEQYF

clone size: .
CDR3 length: 17
D gene: TRBD1
J gene: TRBJ2-6
V gene: TRBV14
CDR3 DNA: TGTGCCAGCAGCCAAGTTACAGGGGTGGCTGGGGCCAACGTCCTGACTTTC
CDR3 protein: CASSQVTGVAGANVLTF

clone size: .
CDR3 length: 14
D gene: .
J gene: TRBJ1-4
V gene: TRBV4-1
CDR3 DNA: TGCGCCAGCAGCTTCACAGTGGTGCATGAAAAACTGTTTTTT
CDR3 protein: CASSFTVVHEKLFF

clone size: .
CDR3 length: 15
D gene: TRBD2
J gene: TRBJ2-2
V gene: TRBV19
CDR3 DNA: TGTGCCAGTAGTCTTGGTGTAGCGGGACTCGGGGAGCTGTTTTTT
CDR3 protein: CASSLGVAGLGELFF

clone size: .
CDR3 length: 14
D gene: .
J gene: TRBJ2-1
V gene: TRBV11-2
CDR3 DNA: TGTGCCAGCAGCTTAGACTGGCTTTTGGATGAGCAGTTCTTC
CDR3 protein: CASSLDWLLDEQFF

clone size: once
CDR3 length: 16
D gene: TRBD2
J gene: TRBJ2-3
V gene: TRBV13
CDR3 DNA: TGTGCCAGCAGCTTAAGGGCTAGCGGGCCCACAGATACGCAGTATTTT
CDR3 protein: CASSLRASGPTDTQYF

clone size: .
CDR3 length: 14
D gene: TRBD1
J gene: TRBJ1-5
V gene: TRBV28
CDR3 DNA: TGTGCCAGCAGTCCCGGACAGGGTGGGCAGCCCCAGCATTTT
CDR3 protein: CASSPGQGGQPQHF